The text below deals with one T cell receptor (beta chain). As processed by the authors: How many nucleated cells were present was estimated from reference gene primer amplification. Method: immunoSEQ multiplex PCR; TCRdb's copy keeps in-frame clones and lacks some. V and J calls and clone size come straight from that table; D and trimming were deduced from the DNA. The sample contains roughly 280,000 clones, 85% to 90% of which appear only once. Germline V lookup: CDR1 MNHNS, CDR2 SASEGT. This CDR3 is built from 16 residues. The V end lost 4 bases, the J end lost 0 bases, and 16 bases lay between the germline ends. The sample is drawn from a study of blood T cell repertoires in COVID-19. For the study at large: The United States, Italy and Spain were the sources of the acute and convalescent COVID-19 samples. Nucleic acid was either cDNA or gDNA, and it came from T cells, B-cell-depleted T cells, or PBMCs.

The specimen sequenced was peripheral blood. The receptor's source is an older woman with COVID-19, enrolled during active disease. The V call is TRBV6-1, the J call TRBJ2-7; possible D gene TRBD2, 5 bases. The CDR3 sequence is CASSGSVGGGSYEQYF. The DNA for the CDR3 is TGTGCCAGCAGTGGAAGTGTCGGAGGAGGCTCCTACGAGCAGTACTTC.